The 15 T cell receptor beta chains below come from one sample, sequenced in a study of blood T cell repertoires in COVID-19. Data came from immunoSEQ multiplex PCR; TCRdb stores just in-frame clones and leaves some out. Here the sample spans approximately 300,000 clones, just over 85% being singletons. The source material was PBMCs or T cells enriched from blood (not recorded which). Every receptor here comes from a man younger than 40 who had recovered from COVID-19.

This chain joins TRBV18 and TRBJ1-2; D gene ambiguous. Trimming left V 2 bases short and J 1 base short, with 14 bases between. CDR3 length equals 16 residues. Germline CDR1 and CDR2: KGHSH and LQKENI. The CDR3 DNA reads as TGTGCCAGCTCACCATCATCACCTTCGGGTAACTATGGCTACACCTTC. It codes for CASSPSSPSGNYGYTF.

The rearrangement links TRBV11-2 to TRBJ2-3, with D unresolved. CDR3 length equals 13 residues. V lost 5 bases and J 4 bases, leaving 10 bases between the germline ends. Germline V lookup: CDR1 SGHAT, CDR2 FQNNGV. The CDR3 loop reads CASSPPSSDTQYF. CDR3 in DNA: TGTGCCAGCAGCCCCCCTTCGTCAGATACGCAGTATTTT. The variable domain in full, completed from reference TRBV11-2 and TRBJ2-3, reads EAGVAQSPRYKIIEKRQSVAFWCNPISGHATLYWYQQILGQGPKLLIQFQNNGVVDDSQLPKDRFSAERLKGVDSTLKIQPAKLEDSAVYLCASSPPSSDTQYFGPGTRLTVL.

CDR3 residues: CASSPPDRFYGYTF. The CDR3 DNA is TGTGCCAGTTCACCGCCGGACAGGTTCTATGGCTACACCTTC. The rearrangement joins TRBV6-8 to TRBJ1-2; 7 positions match TRBD1. CDR1 is MNHGY and CDR2 is SAAAGT in the germline V gene. J lost 4 bases, V lost 9 bases, and 11 bases had no gene match. The CDR3 runs to 14 residues.

As to this clone: Other nucleotide sequences in the sample specify the same CDR3. The chain carries TRBV28 and TRBJ1-3; no clear D gene. This CDR3 has 14 residues. Trimming shortened V by 3 bases and J by 0 bases, and 6 bases separated the two germline ends. Looked up from germline, CDR1 is MDHEN and CDR2 is SYDVKM. In DNA form, the CDR3 reads TGTGCCAGCAGTTTCCCGGGCTCTGGAAACACCATATATTTT. As protein: CASSFPGSGNTIYF.

The chain carries TRBV28 and TRBJ1-2; 12 bases line up with TRBD1. The CDR3 spans 15 residues. In germline, CDR1 is MDHEN, CDR2 SYDVKM. The V gene end was trimmed by 7 bases and the J gene end by 4 bases; junction bases not matched to a gene: 7. CDR3 nucleotides: TGTGCCAGCACCCCGGGGACAGGGGGCAGCTATGGCTACACCTTC. It codes for CASTPGTGGSYGYTF.

The V gene is TRBV5-4, the J gene TRBJ2-7; D possibly corresponds to TRBD2 (5 bases). The CDR3 totals 15 residues. V was pared by 4 bases and J by 5 bases, with 19 bases between. Per germline, CDR1 SGHNT and CDR2 YYREEE (reference sequence). Here the CDR3 reads CASSPTDPSSDEQYF. For the CDR3, the DNA is TGTGCCAGCAGCCCCACGGATCCTAGCTCGGACGAGCAGTACTTC.

The rearrangement links TRBV7-8 to TRBJ2-1, with 9 bases fitting TRBD2. This CDR3 has 15 amino acids. With V trimmed by 3 bases and J by 4 bases, 4 bases remained unmatched. From germline, CDR1 is SGHVS and CDR2 FQNEAQ. The DNA for the CDR3 is TGTGCCAGCAGCTTTCCTAGCGGGGTATACAATGAGCAGTTCTTC. It encodes CASSFPSGVYNEQFF.

As to this clone: One end of the junction does not line up with germline, which may come from a read error. The chain employs TRBV12-3 or TRBV12-4 and TRBJ2-7, with D maybe TRBD1 (8 bases). This CDR3 is built from 12 residues. CDR3 bases: TGTGCCAGCAGTCCAAGCGGGGACAGGCCAGTCTTC. Translation gives CASSPSGDRPVF.

This clone was picked up one time. This chain connects TRBV5-6 to TRBJ2-1; the D gene is possibly TRBD1 (6 bases). V lost 4 bases to trimming and J lost 8 bases, with 13 bases between them. The CDR3 contains 13 residues. In germline, CDR1 is SGHDT, CDR2 YYEEEE. Here the CDR3 reads CASSPPKGDEQFF. The CDR3 DNA reads as TGTGCCAGCAGCCCTCCGAAGGGGGATGAGCAGTTCTTC.

The chain carries TRBV7-9 and TRBJ2-1; no firm D call. V was shortened by 5 bases and J by 2 bases, with 19 bases between the two germline ends. The CDR3 runs to 17 residues. Germline V gene data show CDR1 as SEHNR and CDR2 as FQNEAQ (reference sequence). CDR3 nucleotides: TGTGCCAGCAGCCCTACCTCGGTCGCAACTACCTACAATGAGCAGTTCTTC. It encodes CASSPTSVATTYNEQFF.

The sample holds a few counts of this clone. The chain links TRBV4-1 to TRBJ2-2; D is uncertain. Germline V lookup: CDR1 MGHRA, CDR2 YSYEKL. Trimming pared 1 base from V and 0 bases from J, leaving 9 bases between. The length of the CDR3 is 16 residues. The CDR3 DNA is TGCGCCAGCAGCCAAGTACCAGGCTCGAACACCGGGGAGCTGTTTTTT. Its translation: CASSQVPGSNTGELFF.

The sample holds a few counts of this clone. This chain joins TRBV19 and TRBJ2-7; TRBD2 might be the D (6 bases). Germline V gives CDR1 LNHDA, CDR2 SQIVND (reference sequence). V lost 1 base, J lost 3 bases, and 13 bases lay in between. The length of the CDR3 is 15 residues. The CDR3 DNA is TGTGCCAGTAGTATAGCGGAGGGTAAGGGCTACGAGCAGTACTTC. Translated: CASSIAEGKGYEQYF.

This chain joins TRBV7-6 and TRBJ2-7; D not certain. This CDR3 spans 12 amino acids. V was pared by 5 bases and J by 2 bases, with 7 bases between. CDR1 is SGHVS, CDR2 FNYEAQ, per germline. The CDR3 nucleotides read TGTGCCAGCAGCGACACAGCCTACGAGCAGTACTTC. It is translated as CASSDTAYEQYF.

The V and J genes are TRBV27 and TRBJ1-2, with TRBD1 matching 7 bases. The germline gives CDR1 MNHEY, CDR2 SMNVEV (reference sequence). CDR3 length: 16 residues. V shed 4 bases, J shed 7 bases, and the junction held 15 bases outside the gene matches. The CDR3 spells CASSSPGKGASVGYTF. The CDR3 DNA reads TGTGCCAGCAGTTCCCCAGGGAAGGGGGCGTCGGTTGGCTACACCTTC.

The chain couples TRBV7-9 to TRBJ1-2; D is possibly TRBD1 (5 bases). The CDR3 consists of 16 residues. Deletions cut 5 bases from V and 7 bases from J, with 23 bases between. CDR1 and CDR2 (germline): SEHNR, FQNEAQ (reference sequence). The CDR3 DNA sequence: TGTGCCAGCAGCCCCCGTTCGGGGGGTACCTATCTTGGCTACACCTTC. Its translation: CASSPRSGGTYLGYTF. The full variable domain, its missing parts supplied by reference TRBV7-9 and TRBJ1-2, is DTGVSQNPRHKITKRGQNVTFRCDPISEHNRLYWYRQTLGQGPEFLTYFQNEAQLEKSRLLSDRFSAERPKGSFSTLEIQRTEQGDSAMYLCASSPRSGGTYLGYTFGSGTRLTVV.